This section outlines one T cell receptor (beta chain) sequence together with its context. The antigen remains undetermined. The data originate from a study of shared clonotypes between healthy human individuals. V lost 4 bases and J 6 bases, leaving 7 bases between the germline ends. The germline CDR1 and CDR2 sequences are KGHSH and LQKENI. This CDR3 is built from 11 residues. Some clones are missing from TCRdb's copy, which holds only in-frame ones; the method was immunoSEQ multiplex PCR. The sample contains more than 550,000 clones, just under 75% of which appear only once. Study-level points and caveats: A generally larger estimated richness was seen in naive subsets than in memory subsets. The study's rarefaction showed incomplete sorted-subset sequencing despite large depth.

This clonotype originated in a woman between 25 and 40 years old in good health. The chain uses TRBV18 and TRBJ2-7; tentatively, D is TRBD1 (6 bases). The sequencing sample was made of memory CD4+ T cells sorted from blood. Subset indicated: CD45RA-negative fraction. CDR3 residues: CASSRGGEQYF. In DNA form, the CDR3 reads TGTGCCAGCTCACGAGGGGGCGAGCAGTACTTC.